The rows below give T cell receptor beta chains drawn from one sample of a study of T cell responses to AZD1222 COVID-19 vaccine. Assay used: immunoSEQ multiplex PCR; TCRdb lists only in-frame clones, some missing. The sample gives fewer than 200,000 clones, around 89% of which show up once; about 6.1% is in the top ten. The sequencing here drew on peripheral blood, taken on day 0 of AZD1222 vaccination. These receptors were obtained from an adult in good health. Each CDR3 is given with its conserved first and last residue.

v_gene: TRBV12-3/TRBV12-4
j_gene: TRBJ2-3
CDR3aa: CASIPESTDTQYF

v_gene: TRBV7-8
j_gene: TRBJ1-1
CDR3aa: CASSLQLGQGTEAFF

v_gene: TRBV5-1
j_gene: TRBJ2-3
CDR3aa: CASSLGAGAGDTQYF

v_gene: TRBV28
j_gene: TRBJ2-2
CDR3aa: CASSEDRANTGELFF

v_gene: TRBV2
j_gene: TRBJ2-7
CDR3aa: CASSGGMGYEQYF

v_gene: TRBV7-2
j_gene: TRBJ2-6
CDR3aa: CASSLEGTGANVLTF

v_gene: TRBV3-1/TRBV3-2
j_gene: TRBJ1-4
CDR3aa: CASSRKATNEKLFF

v_gene: TRBV6-6
j_gene: TRBJ1-5
CDR3aa: CASSYSGASSNQPQHF

v_gene: TRBV4-1
j_gene: TRBJ1-2
CDR3aa: CASSQGTGNYGYTF

v_gene: TRBV7-3
j_gene: TRBJ1-2
CDR3aa: CASSQPKGAGYTF

v_gene: TRBV28
j_gene: TRBJ1-3
CDR3aa: CASSFGAARGNTIYF

v_gene: TRBV28
j_gene: TRBJ1-2
CDR3aa: CASSLNIGYTF

v_gene: TRBV9
j_gene: TRBJ2-1
CDR3aa: CASSEGTSGHNEQFF

v_gene: TRBV29-1
j_gene: TRBJ2-7
CDR3aa: CSGGTGPYEQYF

v_gene: TRBV10-1
j_gene: TRBJ2-1
CDR3aa: CASSRIVGMGYNEQFF

v_gene: TRBV15
j_gene: TRBJ2-3
CDR3aa: CATSTTRKYLGDTQYF